The clone carrying this T cell receptor (beta chain) was picked up one time. What it binds is unknown. The repertoire was sequenced with immunoSEQ multiplex PCR; TCRdb's copy has only in-frame clones and lacks some. Of 150,000 to 200,000 clones listed, 70% to 85% are singletons. Investigators sourced 1.5 to 2 micrograms of genomic DNA from cryopreserved PBMCs for TCR beta libraries. Germline CDR1 reads KGHSH; CDR2 reads LQKENI. V shed 5 bases and J shed 5 bases, with 18 bases lying between them. This CDR3 is 15 amino acids long. This sample was taken from a study of cytotoxic CD8 clonotypes in ibrutinib-treated CLL. Study-level background: Responses: approximately 24 partial, 2 complete; after median around 68 months, about 14 stayed remitted, approximately twelve progressed. The study, taken as a whole, reports: The public clonotypes identified were infrequent and showed contraction or stability on treatment. Pretreatment clonality was elevated relative to age-matched healthy donors and paralleled circulating CD8+ T-cell counts.

The genes are TRBV18 and TRBJ1-2, with D tentatively TRBD1 (5 bases). The TCR sequence derives from a human donor with chronic lymphocytic leukemia. Sequences were derived from PBMCs, sampled after 24 months of ibrutinib treatment. The CDR3 DNA follows: TGTGCCAGCTCAGACGCTTTGGGCCGGACATATGGCTACACCTTC. Its translation: CASSDALGRTYGYTF.